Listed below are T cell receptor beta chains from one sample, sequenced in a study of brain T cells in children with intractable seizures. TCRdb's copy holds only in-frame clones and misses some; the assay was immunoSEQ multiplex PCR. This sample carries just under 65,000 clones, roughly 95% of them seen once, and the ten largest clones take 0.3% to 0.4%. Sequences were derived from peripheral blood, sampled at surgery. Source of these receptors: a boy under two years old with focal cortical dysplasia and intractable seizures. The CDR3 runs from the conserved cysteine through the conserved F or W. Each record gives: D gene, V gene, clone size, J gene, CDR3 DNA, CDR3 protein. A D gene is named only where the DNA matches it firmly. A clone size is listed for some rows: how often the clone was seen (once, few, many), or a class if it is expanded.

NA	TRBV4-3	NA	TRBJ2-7	TGCGCCAGCAGCCAAGTCTTAGCGTCCTACGAGCAGTACTTC	CASSQVLASYEQYF
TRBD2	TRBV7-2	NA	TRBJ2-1	TGTGCCAGCAGCCCGGGTCCAGGCGGGGGGGCCTACAATGAGCAGTTCTTC	CASSPGPGGGAYNEQFF
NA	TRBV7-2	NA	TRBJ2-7	TGTGCCAGCAGCCCGCGAGGCTACGAGCAGTACTTC	CASSPRGYEQYF
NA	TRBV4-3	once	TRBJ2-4	TGCGCCAGCAGCCAAGCCGCAGGGGTAACCAAAAACATTCAGTACTTC	CASSQAAGVTKNIQYF
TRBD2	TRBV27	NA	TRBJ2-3	TGTGCCAGCAGTTTAGGCGGCACTAGCGGTAGCACAGATACGCAGTATTTT	CASSLGGTSGSTDTQYF
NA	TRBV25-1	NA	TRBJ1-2	TGTGCCAGCAGTCCCAGGGCGAGGGGGGGCTATGGCTACACCTTC	CASSPRARGGYGYTF
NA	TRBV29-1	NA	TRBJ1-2	TGCAGCGTTGAAGAAAGGCAGGGACATTATGGCTACACCTTC	CSVEERQGHYGYTF
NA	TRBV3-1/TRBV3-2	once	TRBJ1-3	TGTGCCAGCAGCGGGGCATCGGGGGCCTCTGGAAACACCATATATTTT	CASSGASGASGNTIYF
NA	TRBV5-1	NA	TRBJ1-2	TGCGCCAGCAGCGAATCGGACAGCAATAACTATGGCTACACCTTC	CASSESDSNNYGYTF
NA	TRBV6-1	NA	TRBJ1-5	TGTGCCAGCAGTGAAAGTGGGCAGCATCAGCCCCAGCATTTT	CASSESGQHQPQHF
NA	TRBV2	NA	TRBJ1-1	TGTGCCAGCACTCGAGGGCGGATCACTGAAGCTTTCTTT	CASTRGRITEAFF
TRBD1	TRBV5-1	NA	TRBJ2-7	TGCGCCAGCAGCTTGGTGGGACAGGGCGTCCACGAGCAGTACTTC	CASSLVGQGVHEQYF
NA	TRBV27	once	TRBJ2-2	TGTGCCAGCAGCCTCCAGGGCACAGGGTGGCCCCCCGGGGAGCTGTTTTTT	CASSLQGTGWPPGELFF
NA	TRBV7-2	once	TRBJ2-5	TGTGCCAGCAGCCCGGACAGCTGGACAGAGACCCAGTACTTC	CASSPDSWTETQYF
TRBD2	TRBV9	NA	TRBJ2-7	TGTGCCAGCAGTGCGACTAGCGGGAGGGCCAACGAGCAGTACTTC	CASSATSGRANEQYF
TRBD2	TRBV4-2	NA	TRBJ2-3	TGTGCCAGCAGCCCCGGACTAGTCACAGATACGCAGTATTTT	CASSPGLVTDTQYF
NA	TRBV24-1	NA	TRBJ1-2	TGTGCCACCAGTGATTTAAGAGGGGGAGGCTACACCTTC	CATSDLRGGGYTF
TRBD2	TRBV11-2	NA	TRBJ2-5	TGTGCCAGCAGCCCGCGGGGTAGCGGGAGAGTGGAGACCCAGTACTTC	CASSPRGSGRVETQYF
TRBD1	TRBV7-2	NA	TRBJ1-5	TGTGCCAGCAGCCGGGACAGCCTCAATCAGCCCCAGCATTTT	CASSRDSLNQPQHF
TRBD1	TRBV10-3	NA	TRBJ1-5	TGTGCCATCAGTACCCGGGACAGGGGTGATCAGCCCCAGCATTTT	CAISTRDRGDQPQHF
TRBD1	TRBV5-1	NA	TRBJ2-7	TGCGCCAGCAGCCCTCCGGGACAGGGTGACGAGCAGTACTTC	CASSPPGQGDEQYF
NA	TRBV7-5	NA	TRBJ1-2	TGTGTCAGAAGCAGCACAGGGTCCCAAACAGATGGCTACACCTTC	CVRSSTGSQTDGYTF
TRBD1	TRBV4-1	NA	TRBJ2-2	TGCGCCAGCAGCCACCCGGACAGGGGGTTCACCGGGGAGCTGTTTTTT	CASSHPDRGFTGELFF
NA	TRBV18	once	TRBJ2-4	TGTGCCAGCTCACCACCGACCAAAAACATTCAGTACTTC	CASSPPTKNIQYF
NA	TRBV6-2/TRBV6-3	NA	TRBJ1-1	TGTGCCAGCAGTTACCCGGGACATACCCTCGACACTGAAGCTTTCTTT	CASSYPGHTLDTEAFF
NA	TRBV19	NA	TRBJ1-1	TGTGCCAGTAGTATTTGGGGTAGTACTGAAGCTTTCTTT	CASSIWGSTEAFF